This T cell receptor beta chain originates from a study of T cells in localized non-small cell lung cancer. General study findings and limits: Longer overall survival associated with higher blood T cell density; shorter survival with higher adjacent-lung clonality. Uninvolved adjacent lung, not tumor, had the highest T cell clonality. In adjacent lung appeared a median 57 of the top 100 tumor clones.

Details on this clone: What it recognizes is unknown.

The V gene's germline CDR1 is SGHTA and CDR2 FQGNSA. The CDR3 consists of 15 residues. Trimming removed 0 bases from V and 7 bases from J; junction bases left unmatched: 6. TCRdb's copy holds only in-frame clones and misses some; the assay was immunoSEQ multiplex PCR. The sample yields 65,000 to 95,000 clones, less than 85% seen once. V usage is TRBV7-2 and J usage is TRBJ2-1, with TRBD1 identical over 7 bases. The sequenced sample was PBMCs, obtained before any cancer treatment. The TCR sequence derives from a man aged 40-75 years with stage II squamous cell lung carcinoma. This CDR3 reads CASSLAGGNRNEQFF. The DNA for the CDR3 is TGTGCCAGCAGCTTAGCAGGGGGCAATCGTAATGAGCAGTTCTTC.